This TCR beta chain was sequenced for a study of control samples from healthy donors and cancer patients. CDR3 length: 14 amino acids. CDR1 is LNHDA, CDR2 SQIVND, per germline (reference sequence). The repertoire was sequenced with immunoSEQ multiplex PCR; TCRdb's copy has only in-frame clones and lacks some. The sample lists fewer than 200,000 clones; about 90% were seen once. On this clone itself: Mismatch with germline at one junction end may stem from a read error.

The sequence derives from a man aged 25 to 45 in good health. This chain joins TRBV19 and TRBJ1-5; unclear D gene. The sequencing sample was made of blood. Here the CDR3 reads CASSEGQARQPQHF. The CDR3 DNA follows: TGTGCAAGTAGTGAAGGTCAGGCACGGCAGCCCCAGCATTTT. Combining the CDR3 with reference TRBV19 and TRBJ1-5 gives the whole variable domain DGGITQSPKYLFRKEGQNVTLSCEQNLNHDAMYWYRQDPGQGLRLIYYSQIVNDFQKGDIAEGYSVSREKKESFPLTVTSAQKNPTAFYLCASSEGQARQPQHFGDGTRLSIL.